This entry features one T cell receptor beta chain sequence. The clone's antigen remains unknown. The data were taken from a study of monozygotic twins with inflammatory bowel disease (dated by TCRdb to the late 2010s). Describing the broader study: The complete study included roughly 30 monozygotic twin pairs: 19 IBD-discordant Danish pairs and nine German pairs, of which four were IBD-concordant and five were IBD-discordant. Disease-associated traits were sought mainly through comparisons between IBD patients and their genetically identical healthy co-twins within discordant pairs. Each individual had, on average, about 151 000 unique TCRalpha sequences and 181 000 unique TCRbeta sequences available for analysis.

From each donor, a roughly 2.7 ml peripheral blood sample was collected into PAXgene tubes and stored at -80 degrees C. Total RNA was isolated from whole blood with the PAXgene blood miRNA kit on an automated QIAcube, without T cell sorting. Peripheral blood from monozygotic twin pairs who were concordant or discordant for inflammatory bowel disease underwent deep TCRalpha and TCRbeta repertoire profiling using unique molecular barcoding. For every twin pair, smoking habits were documented, and each individual was categorised as a current, former or never smoker. Preparation of the library involved 5' RACE. The input for every TCR library was around 3,600 ng of total RNA. For each sample, cDNA synthesis with SMARTScribe reverse transcriptase was split into eight separate reactions. During cDNA synthesis, template switching was used to introduce unique molecular identifiers that contained a 6-nucleotide sample barcode. TCRalpha and TCRbeta cDNA was amplified in two nested PCRs of 16 and 9 cycles, and bead purification was carried out after each PCR. Before amplification, cDNA was treated with uracil DNA-glycosylase and purified using the QIAquick PCR purification kit. In the second PCR, Illumina TruSeq-compatible adapters and sample-specific barcodes were added. Library quality and concentration were assessed using TapeStation and Qubit, and roughly 5.5 ng of each library was pooled. The pooled libraries were sequenced with 2 x 100 bp reads and custom sequencing primers on an Illumina HiSeq2500 single-index Rapid Run. On the study's bioinformatics: MiGEC version 1.2.6 was used for UMI-based consensus assembly, which corrected PCR and sequencing errors. MiXCR version 2.1.1 was used for V(D)J alignment, clonotype assembly and CDR3 extraction. Gene usage, clonotype sharing and MAIT/NKT TCR abundance were normalised by analysing the top 1000, 10 000 and 20 000 clonotypes per sample. After downsampling to 27 000 UMIs, diversity was calculated as the inverse Simpson index using the vegan R package. Statistical testing used paired Mann-Whitney U tests on the discordant twin pairs and applied Benjamini-Hochberg correction for multiple testing. TCRdb reprocessed the reads and provides one entry for every CDR3 protein sequence; no DNA is given. The V and J calls and clone size are TCRdb's, not the authors'. This sample's clone table shows about 140,000 distinct CDR3 sequences. Of the sample, less than 3% falls within the top ten clones.

CDR1 and CDR2, looked up from the germline V gene (reference sequence), are DFQATT and SNEGSKA. The cysteine opens and the phenylalanine closes a CDR3 of 15 amino acids. No coding sequence is recorded. General study outcomes and caveats: No single strong signal or clonotype linked to IBD turned up in the results, so the idea that one exists was not supported. The analysis was unable to tell apart different T cell subtypes. TCRbeta repertoire diversity, by inverse Simpson index, was decreased in IBD patients compared with their healthy co-twins. Background noise and inter-individual variability may have been introduced into the repertoires by the differing immunosuppressive treatments among patients. Compared with healthy twins, IBD patients had fewer clonotypes in common with other individuals, a difference most pronounced in patients showing signs of disease activity. Concordant and discordant twins showed no difference in repertoire similarity, possibly because of limited statistical power.

This TCR came from a human donor with ulcerative colitis or Crohn's disease, or a healthy co-twin of an affected twin (not recorded which). The sample comprised blood. The chain links TRBV20-1 with TRBJ1-6; the D call of TRBD1 rests on TCRdb alone, since no DNA is present to check it. CDR3 loop: CSAPGGGYNNSPLHF.